Below, 25 T cell receptor beta chains from the same sample are listed, as sequenced in a study of CD8+ T cells in alopecia areata (dated by TCRdb to the late 2010s). Library preparation was by the immunoSEQ multiplex PCR assay. For TCR sequencing, RNA was extracted from every sample and reverse transcribed into cDNA to serve as template. TCRdb holds this immuneACCESS table with in-frame rearrangements only. Some clones are missing; in checked studies, unresolved V genes explain under half, and the rest has no known cause. The sample has 100,000 to 150,000 clones on record, approximately 49% of them singletons. 18% of the sample goes to the ten largest clones. The sample's time point label, in plain terms: baseline before oral tofacitinib. The sequenced sample was CD8+ T cells sorted from blood, obtained at week 0. Receptors were obtained from a human donor with alopecia areata.

This clone appeared a single time. The genes are TRBV5-6 and TRBJ2-2, with D possibly being TRBD2 (5 bases). The V end was cut by 0 bases, the J end by 6 bases, with 9 bases between. The CDR3 is 14 residues long. Germline assignment: CDR1 SGHDT and CDR2 YYEEEE. CDR3 coding DNA: TGTGCCAGCAGCTTGGTTGACTATTCCGGGGAGCTGTTTTTT. It specifies CASSLVDYSGELFF.

J is TRBJ1-2 and V is TRBV4-3; 9 bases are a match to TRBD1. The CDR3 totals 15 residues. The germline gives CDR1 LGHNA, CDR2 YSLEER. V lost 4 bases to trimming and J lost 4 bases; unmatched junction nucleotides: 7. The CDR3: CASSPSGQGFYGYTF. The CDR3 region has the DNA TGCGCCAGCAGCCCCTCGGGACAGGGTTTCTATGGCTACACCTTC.

This clone was counted a few times. The gene calls are TRBV19 and TRBJ2-5; D gene unclear. The CDR3 spans 13 residues. Germline V gives CDR1 LNHDA, CDR2 SQIVND (reference sequence). V lost 2 bases and J 3 bases, leaving 7 bases between the germline ends. CDR3 DNA: TGTGCCAGTAGTATATCCAGCGAAGAGACCCAGTACTTC. Amino acid sequence: CASSISSEETQYF. Variable domain in full (rest from reference TRBV19 and TRBJ2-5): DGGITQSPKYLFRKEGQNVTLSCEQNLNHDAMYWYRQDPGQGLRLIYYSQIVNDFQKGDIAEGYSVSREKKESFPLTVTSAQKNPTAFYLCASSISSEETQYFGPGTRLLVL.

This clone was found a few times. This rearrangement joins TRBV29-1 to TRBJ2-1; 8 bases line up with TRBD1. Unmatched junction bases numbered 5, after V lost 7 bases and J lost 3 bases. CDR1 is SQVTM, CDR2 ANQGSEA, per germline. The CDR3 contains 13 residues. CDR3: CSAWTGIYNEQFF. The CDR3 DNA reads as TGCAGCGCCTGGACAGGGATCTACAATGAGCAGTTCTTC.

V gene TRBV2 combines with J gene TRBJ2-5; 8 bases line up with TRBD2. The CDR3 is made up of 15 amino acids. The V segment lost 7 bases and the J segment 5 bases; nucleotides outside the gene matches: 12. The germline gives CDR1 SNHLY, CDR2 FYNNEI. This chain's CDR3 is CASIPGGLAFETQYF. The CDR3, as DNA: TGTGCCAGCATCCCCGGAGGACTAGCTTTCGAGACCCAGTACTTC. Supplemented by reference TRBV2 and TRBJ2-5, the full variable domain reads EPEVTQTPSHQVTQMGQEVILRCVPISNHLYFYWYRQILGQKVEFLVSFYNNEISEKSEIFDDQFSVERPDGSNFTLKIRSTKLEDSAMYFCASIPGGLAFETQYFGPGTRLLVL.

The V call is TRBV25-1, the J call TRBJ1-2; 7 bases are a match to TRBD1. Germline values: CDR1 MGHDK, CDR2 SYGVNS. The CDR3 extends over 12 amino acids. Trimming took 6 bases from V and 7 from J; bases not matched to a gene: 5. The CDR3 DNA is TGTGCCAGCAGGGACAGGTACCGTGGCTACACCTTC. It translates to CASRDRYRGYTF.

The genes are TRBV9 and TRBJ1-5, with 12 bases lining up with TRBD1. After removal of 3 bases from V and 6 bases from J, the junction contained 10 bases not matched to a gene. Germline values: CDR1 SGDLS, CDR2 YYNGEE. The length of the CDR3 is 17 residues. DNA of the CDR3: TGTGCCAGCAGCGCTGACCCCGGGACAGGGGGCGTTCAGCCCCAGCATTTT. This codes for CASSADPGTGGVQPQHF. The full variable domain, completed using reference TRBV9 and TRBJ1-5, is DSGVTQTPKHLITATGQRVTLRCSPRSGDLSVYWYQQSLDQGLQFLIQYYNGEERAKGNILERFSAQQFPDLHSELNLSSLELGDSALYFCASSADPGTGGVQPQHFGDGTRLSIL.

This chain links TRBV6-5 with TRBJ1-3, with D uncertain. CDR3 length equals 13 residues. Trimming shortened V by 0 bases and J by 3 bases, and 3 bases separated the two germline ends. CDR1 and CDR2 (germline): MNHEY, SVGAGI. This CDR3 is CASSYSSGNTIYF. The DNA of the CDR3 is TGTGCCAGCAGTTACTCGAGTGGAAACACCATATATTTT.

This chain connects TRBV27 to TRBJ2-1; no reliable D call. With 7 bases removed from V and 9 bases from J, the gap between germline ends came to 10 bases. The CDR3 sequence is 11 residues long. The V gene's germline CDR1 is MNHEY and CDR2 SMNVEV (reference sequence). The CDR3 protein is CASTLHSEQFF. The CDR3 coding sequence is TGTGCCAGCACCCTTCACAGTGAGCAGTTCTTC.

V usage is TRBV27 and J usage is TRBJ1-6; tentative D call: TRBD1 (5 bases). Germline values: CDR1 MNHEY, CDR2 SMNVEV (reference sequence). V was cut by 0 bases and J by 3 bases, with 6 bases left in between. CDR3 length: 15 amino acids. The CDR3 is CASSLSGVYNSPLHF. In DNA, the CDR3 is TGTGCCAGCAGTTTATCGGGGGTCTATAATTCACCCCTCCACTTT.

By proportion, this clone is medium-sized. The J gene is TRBJ2-1, the V gene TRBV7-3, with 7 bases identical to TRBD1. This CDR3 is 15 amino acids long. Germline CDR1 is SGHTA and CDR2 is FQGTGA. V shed 2 bases, J shed 2 bases, and the junction held 3 bases outside the gene matches. The chain's CDR3 is CASSLEQGPYNEQFF. The DNA of the CDR3 is TGTGCCAGCAGCTTAGAACAGGGGCCCTACAATGAGCAGTTCTTC. The whole variable domain, remainder taken from reference TRBV7-3 and TRBJ2-1, is GAGVSQTPSNKVTEKGKYVELRCDPISGHTALYWYRQSLGQGPEFLIYFQGTGAADDSGLPNDRFFAVRPEGSVSTLKIQRTERGDSAVYLCASSLEQGPYNEQFFGPGTRLTVL.

There are a few counts of this clone. The chain links TRBV6-4 to TRBJ2-1; D unresolved. The CDR3 contains 15 residues. Trimming shortened V by 3 bases and J by 4 bases, and 13 bases separated the two germline ends. Germline assignment: CDR1 MRHNA and CDR2 SNTAGT. CDR3 protein: CASSESGLDYNEQFF. CDR3 nucleotides: TGTGCCAGCAGTGAGAGTGGTCTAGATTACAATGAGCAGTTCTTC.

This chain connects TRBV27 to TRBJ2-4, with a weak D call TRBD1 (6 bases). CDR1 and CDR2 (germline): MNHEY, SMNVEV (reference sequence). The CDR3 sequence is 15 residues long. V shed 3 bases and J shed 5 bases, with 14 bases lying between them. The CDR3 DNA is TGTGCCAGCAGTTTGGCAGGGGCAGGGGAAAACATTCAGTACTTC. Translation: CASSLAGAGENIQYF.

This clone appeared a single time. V is TRBV5-1 and J is TRBJ1-1; no firm D call. V lost 4 bases, J lost 5 bases, and 12 bases lay in between. This CDR3 region has 13 residues. CDR1 and CDR2 (germline): SGHRS, YFSETQ. The CDR3 DNA follows: TGCGCCAGCAGCCTCAACCCATTAACTGAAGCTTTCTTT. Translation: CASSLNPLTEAFF.

This clone has more than one count but fewer than ten. J is TRBJ2-5 and V is TRBV13, with 9 bases that match TRBD2. The CDR3 is made up of 13 amino acids. Germline CDR1 is PRHDT and CDR2 is FYEKMQ (reference sequence). Unmatched junction bases numbered 3, after V lost 5 bases and J lost 5 bases. The DNA for the CDR3 is TGTGCCAGCAGCGGGCTAGCGGGGGAGACCCAGTACTTC. Amino acid sequence: CASSGLAGETQYF.

This clone has only a few counts. The chain employs TRBV30 and TRBJ2-7, with 8 bases identical to TRBD1. From germline, CDR1 is GTSNPN and CDR2 SVGIG (reference sequence). V lost 1 base and J lost 6; bases outside the gene matches: 11. The CDR3 length is 15 residues. The CDR3 DNA sequence: TGTGCCTGGAGTGGGAGACAGGGGATCGGGGTCGAGCAGTACTTC. Its translation: CAWSGRQGIGVEQYF.

V is TRBV19 and J is TRBJ1-6, with 7 bases that match TRBD1. This CDR3 is 15 amino acids long. CDR1 LNHDA and CDR2 SQIVND come from the germline V gene (reference sequence). V trimming: 3 bases; J trimming: 9 bases; junction bases outside the gene matches: 8. CDR3 in amino acids: CASSIDREIGSPLHF. The CDR3 nucleotides read TGTGCCAGTAGTATCGACAGGGAAATTGGTTCACCCCTCCACTTT.

The gene calls are TRBV5-1 and TRBJ2-6, with D possibly being TRBD1 (5 bases). Deletions cut 9 bases from V and 0 bases from J, with 13 bases between. From germline, CDR1 is SGHRS and CDR2 YFSETQ. There are 15 residues in the CDR3. CDR3 in DNA: TGCGCCATCGACAGTGATACCTCTGGGGCCAACGTCCTGACTTTC. Translating gives CAIDSDTSGANVLTF.

This clone was counted between two and nine times. This sequence joins TRBV5-6 and TRBJ1-5; TRBD1 matches 8 bases. Germline V gene data show CDR1 as SGHDT and CDR2 as YYEEEE. With V trimmed by 5 bases and J by 1 base, 8 bases remained unmatched. The CDR3 length is 16 residues. CDR3 amino acids: CASSNQGAWSNQPQHF. Here the CDR3 DNA reads TGTGCCAGCAGTAATCAGGGGGCTTGGAGCAATCAGCCCCAGCATTTT.

The chain employs TRBV7-8 and TRBJ2-3; TRBD1 might be the D (6 bases). There are 15 residues in the CDR3. Germline V gene data show CDR1 as SGHVS and CDR2 as FQNEAQ. The germline V and J ends were trimmed by 6 bases and 1 base, with 14 bases remaining between them. The CDR3 reads CASSWRTAGTDTQYF. The DNA for the CDR3 is TGTGCCAGCAGTTGGAGGACAGCCGGCACAGATACGCAGTATTTT.

This clone was found once. This chain links TRBV7-9 with TRBJ2-7; 10 bases are shared with TRBD1. The V and J ends lost 4 bases and 7 bases, in that order; junction bases with no gene match: 7. The CDR3 is made up of 14 amino acids. In germline, CDR1 is SEHNR, CDR2 FQNEAQ (reference sequence). The CDR3 is CASSSGTGEWEQYF. CDR3 DNA sequence: TGTGCCAGCAGCTCCGGGACAGGGGAATGGGAGCAGTACTTC.

This chain joins TRBV30 and TRBJ2-7, with TRBD1 identical over 7 bases. The germline V gene has CDR1 GTSNPN and CDR2 SVGIG (reference sequence). This CDR3 is 14 amino acids long. With 4 bases clipped from V and 0 bases from J, the junction kept 6 bases outside the gene matches. The DNA of the CDR3 is TGTGCCTGGATCGATCGGGACAGCTCCTACGAGCAGTACTTC. Its protein is CAWIDRDSSYEQYF.

The genes are TRBV7-9 and TRBJ2-7; either TRBD1 or TRBD2 may fit D (5 bases each). Germline V gives CDR1 SEHNR, CDR2 FQNEAQ (reference sequence). V gave up 1 base and J gave up 3 bases, with 19 bases separating them. CDR3 length: 17 residues. The CDR3 nucleotides are TGTGCCAGCAGCTTAGTTAGGGACCTTGGTTCGGGCTACGAGCAGTACTTC. Translation: CASSLVRDLGSGYEQYF.

The chain links TRBV6-5 to TRBJ2-5; tentatively, D is TRBD1 (5 bases). V lost 0 bases to trimming and J lost 2 bases, with 10 bases between them. This CDR3 is built from 15 residues. Germline V gene sequence: CDR1 MNHEY, CDR2 SVGAGI. The CDR3 reads CASSYSEGVQETQYF. The CDR3 DNA follows: TGTGCCAGCAGTTACTCGGAAGGGGTTCAAGAGACCCAGTACTTC.

V is TRBV27 and J is TRBJ1-2; D possibly corresponds to TRBD1 (6 bases). The germline CDR1 and CDR2 sequences are MNHEY and SMNVEV (reference sequence). Trimming took 6 bases from V and 4 from J, leaving 15 bases between them. This CDR3 contains 14 residues. As DNA, the CDR3 is TGTGCCAGCAGACCTGGGGGGCGCTTCTATGGCTACACCTTC. Its translation: CASRPGGRFYGYTF.